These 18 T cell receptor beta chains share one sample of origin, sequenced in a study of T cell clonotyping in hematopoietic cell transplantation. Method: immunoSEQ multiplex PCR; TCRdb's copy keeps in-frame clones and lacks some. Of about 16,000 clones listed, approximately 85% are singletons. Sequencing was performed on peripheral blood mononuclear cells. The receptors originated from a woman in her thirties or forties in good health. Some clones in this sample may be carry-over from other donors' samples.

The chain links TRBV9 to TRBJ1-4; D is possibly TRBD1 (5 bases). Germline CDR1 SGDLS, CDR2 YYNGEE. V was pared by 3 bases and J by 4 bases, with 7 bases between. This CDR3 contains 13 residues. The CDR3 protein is CASSGQHNEKLFF. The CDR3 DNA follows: TGTGCCAGCAGCGGACAGCATAATGAAAAACTGTTTTTT.

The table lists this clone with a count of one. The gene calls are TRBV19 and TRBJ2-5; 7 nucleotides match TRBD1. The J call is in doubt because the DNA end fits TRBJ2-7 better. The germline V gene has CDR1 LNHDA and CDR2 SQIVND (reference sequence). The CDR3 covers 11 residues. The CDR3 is CASSPGGEQYF. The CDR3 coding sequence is TGTGCCAGTAGCCCAGGGGGCGAGCAGTACTTC.

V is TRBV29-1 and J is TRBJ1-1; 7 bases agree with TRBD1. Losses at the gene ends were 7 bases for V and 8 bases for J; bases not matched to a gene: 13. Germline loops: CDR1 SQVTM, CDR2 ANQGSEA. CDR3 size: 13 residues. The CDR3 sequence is CSAGRGQGEEAFF. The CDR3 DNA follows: TGCAGCGCCGGGAGGGGGCAAGGGGAAGAAGCTTTCTTT. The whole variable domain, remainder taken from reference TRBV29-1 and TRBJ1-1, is SAVISQKPSRDICQRGTSLTIQCQVDSQVTMMFWYRQQPGQSLTLIATANQGSEATYESGFVIDKFPISRPNLTFSTLTVSNMSPEDSSIYLCSAGRGQGEEAFFGQGTRLTVV.

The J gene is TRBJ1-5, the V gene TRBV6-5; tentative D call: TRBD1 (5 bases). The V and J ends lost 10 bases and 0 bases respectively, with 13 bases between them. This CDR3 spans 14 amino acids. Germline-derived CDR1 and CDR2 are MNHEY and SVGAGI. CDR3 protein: CATNRDASNQPQHF. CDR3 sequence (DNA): TGTGCCACCAACCGGGACGCTAGCAATCAGCCCCAGCATTTT.

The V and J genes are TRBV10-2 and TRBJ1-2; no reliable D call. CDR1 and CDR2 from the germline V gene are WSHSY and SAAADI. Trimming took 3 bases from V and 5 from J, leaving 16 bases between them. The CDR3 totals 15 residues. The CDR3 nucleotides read TGCGCCAGCAGTGATTTTGGAGGAGGGAGATATGGCTACACCTTC. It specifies CASSDFGGGRYGYTF.

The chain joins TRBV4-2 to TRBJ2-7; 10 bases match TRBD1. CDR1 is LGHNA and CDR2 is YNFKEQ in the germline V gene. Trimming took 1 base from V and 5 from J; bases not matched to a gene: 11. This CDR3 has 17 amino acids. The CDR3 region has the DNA TGTGCCAGCAGCCAAGGCGTGCCGGGACAGGGGTCCAACGAGCAGTACTTC. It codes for CASSQGVPGQGSNEQYF.

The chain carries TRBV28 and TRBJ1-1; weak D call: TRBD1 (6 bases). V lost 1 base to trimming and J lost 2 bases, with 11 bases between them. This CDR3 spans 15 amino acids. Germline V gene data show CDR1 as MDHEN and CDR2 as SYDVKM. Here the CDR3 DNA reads TGTGCCAGCAGTTTATTTGGGACAAGTAACACTGAAGCTTTCTTT. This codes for CASSLFGTSNTEAFF.

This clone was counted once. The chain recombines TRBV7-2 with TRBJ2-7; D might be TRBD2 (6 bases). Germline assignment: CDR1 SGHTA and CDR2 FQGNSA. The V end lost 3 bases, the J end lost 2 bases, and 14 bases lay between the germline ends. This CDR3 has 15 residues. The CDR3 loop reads CASSLNSGAPYEQYF. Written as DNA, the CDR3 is TGTGCCAGCAGCTTGAATAGCGGTGCCCCCTACGAGCAGTACTTC.

CDR3 nucleotides: TGTGCCAGCAGCACCGGGACAGGGCAAGGTCAGCCCCAGCATTTT. Translated, it gives CASSTGTGQGQPQHF. The J gene is TRBJ1-5, the V gene TRBV9; 9 nucleotides match TRBD1. Germline assignment: CDR1 SGDLS and CDR2 YYNGEE. The CDR3 contains 15 residues. Unmatched junction bases numbered 8, after V lost 4 bases and J lost 6 bases.

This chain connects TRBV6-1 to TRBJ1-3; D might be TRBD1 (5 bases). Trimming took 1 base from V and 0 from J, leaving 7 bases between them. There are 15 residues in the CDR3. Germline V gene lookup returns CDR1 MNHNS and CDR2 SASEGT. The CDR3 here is CASSEGTFSGNTIYF. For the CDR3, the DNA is TGTGCCAGCAGTGAAGGGACATTCTCTGGAAACACCATATATTTT.

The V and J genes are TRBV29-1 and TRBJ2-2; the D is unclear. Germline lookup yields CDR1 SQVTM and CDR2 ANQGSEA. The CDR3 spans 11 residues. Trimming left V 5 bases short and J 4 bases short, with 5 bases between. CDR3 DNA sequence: TGCAGCGTTCTATCCACCGGGGAGCTGTTTTTT. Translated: CSVLSTGELFF.

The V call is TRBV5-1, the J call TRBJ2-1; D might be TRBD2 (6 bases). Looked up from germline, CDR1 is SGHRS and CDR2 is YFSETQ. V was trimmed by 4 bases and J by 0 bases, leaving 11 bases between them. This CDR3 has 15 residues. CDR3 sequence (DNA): TGCGCCAGCAGCGGAGGCGGGATCTCCTACAATGAGCAGTTCTTC. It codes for CASSGGGISYNEQFF.

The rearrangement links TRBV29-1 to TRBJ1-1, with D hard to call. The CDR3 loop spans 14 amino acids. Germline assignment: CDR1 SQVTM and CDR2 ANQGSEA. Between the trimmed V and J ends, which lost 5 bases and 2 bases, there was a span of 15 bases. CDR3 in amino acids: CSVRTLGTNTEAFF. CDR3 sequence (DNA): TGCAGCGTTAGAACCCTCGGAACTAACACTGAAGCTTTCTTT.

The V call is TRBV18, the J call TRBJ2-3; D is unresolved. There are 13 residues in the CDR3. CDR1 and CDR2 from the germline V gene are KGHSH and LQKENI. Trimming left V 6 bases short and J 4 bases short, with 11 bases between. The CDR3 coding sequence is TGTGCCAGCTCCCGTGCCCCCGCAGATACGCAGTATTTT. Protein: CASSRAPADTQYF.

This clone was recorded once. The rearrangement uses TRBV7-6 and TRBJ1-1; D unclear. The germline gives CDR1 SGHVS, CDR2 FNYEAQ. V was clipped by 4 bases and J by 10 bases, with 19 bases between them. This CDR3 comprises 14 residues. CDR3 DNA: TGTGCCAGCAGCTCCTGGCGACAAGCCGAACCAGCTTTCTTT. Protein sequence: CASSSWRQAEPAFF. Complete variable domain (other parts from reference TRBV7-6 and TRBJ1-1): GAGVSQSPRYKVTKRGQDVALRCDPISGHVSLYWYRQALGQGPEFLTYFNYEAQQDKSGLPNDRFSAERPEGSISTLTIQRTEQRDSAMYRCASSSWRQAEPAFFGQGTRLTVV.

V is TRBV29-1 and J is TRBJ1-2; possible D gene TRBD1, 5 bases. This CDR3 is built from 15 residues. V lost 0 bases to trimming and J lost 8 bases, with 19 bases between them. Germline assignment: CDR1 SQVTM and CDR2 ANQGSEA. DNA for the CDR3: TGCAGCGTTGAAGATCAAGCCCCGGGACTGCCCGGCTACACCTTC. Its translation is CSVEDQAPGLPGYTF.

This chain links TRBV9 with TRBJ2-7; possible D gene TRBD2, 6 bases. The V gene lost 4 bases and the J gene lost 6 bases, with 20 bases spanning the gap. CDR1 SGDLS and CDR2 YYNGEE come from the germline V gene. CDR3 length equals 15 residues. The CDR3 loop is CASSPRGGGPGEQYF. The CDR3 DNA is TGTGCCAGCAGCCCTAGAGGTGGAGGGCCGGGCGAGCAGTACTTC.

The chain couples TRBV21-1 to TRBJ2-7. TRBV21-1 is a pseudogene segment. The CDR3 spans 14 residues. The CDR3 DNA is TGTGCCAGCAGCTCTCGGACGGTTTGGGGGGAGCAGTACTTC. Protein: CASSSRTVWGEQYF.